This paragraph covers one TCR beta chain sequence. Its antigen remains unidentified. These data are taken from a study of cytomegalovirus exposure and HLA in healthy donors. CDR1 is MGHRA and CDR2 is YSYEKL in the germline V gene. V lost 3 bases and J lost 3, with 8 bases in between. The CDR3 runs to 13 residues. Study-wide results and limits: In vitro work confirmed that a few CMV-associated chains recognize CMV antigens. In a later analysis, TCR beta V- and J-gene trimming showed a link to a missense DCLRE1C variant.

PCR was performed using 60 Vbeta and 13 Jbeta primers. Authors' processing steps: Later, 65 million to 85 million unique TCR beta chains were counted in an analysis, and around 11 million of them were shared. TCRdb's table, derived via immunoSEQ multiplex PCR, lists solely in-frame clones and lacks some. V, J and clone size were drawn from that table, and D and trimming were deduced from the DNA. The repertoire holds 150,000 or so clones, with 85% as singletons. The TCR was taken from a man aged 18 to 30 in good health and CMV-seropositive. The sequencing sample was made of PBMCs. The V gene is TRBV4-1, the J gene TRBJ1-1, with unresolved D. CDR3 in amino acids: CASSHTEDTEAFF. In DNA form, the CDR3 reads TGCGCCAGCAGCCACACCGAGGACACTGAAGCTTTCTTT.